This paragraph covers one TCR beta chain sequence. The antigen is not known. The data derive from a study of OX40 agonist ivuxolimab in advanced cancers. Study background: Participants, approximately 80% male, averaged about 56 years of age, ranging from roughly 23 to 90. Study results and limitations: The expanded peripheral T cells' antigen specificity was not determined. In the 0.1 to 3.0 mg/kg range, CD4+ and CD8+ blood T cells had expanded clonally by week 6. Mean expanded clone counts were higher in CD8+ than CD4+ T cells.

Germline V gives CDR1 SGHRS, CDR2 YFSETQ. This CDR3 is built from 14 residues. The germline V and J ends were trimmed by 3 bases and 7 bases, with 16 bases remaining between them. Data came from immunoSEQ multiplex PCR; TCRdb stores just in-frame clones and leaves some out. Among 50,000 to 60,000 clones, about 85% were seen once, and the ten largest hold 1.2%. The chain carries TRBV5-1 and TRBJ1-1, with D unresolved. This specimen consisted of CD4+ or CD8+ T cells sorted from blood, obtained in a trial of the OX40 agonist ivuxolimab. The sequence came from an adult with an advanced solid tumor such as melanoma, head and neck, liver or kidney cancer. CDR3 nucleotides: TGCGCCAGCAGCTCCCTACCCCCAGTTGGTGAAGCTTTCTTT. Translating gives CASSSLPPVGEAFF.